These 14 T cell receptor beta chains were sequenced from one sample in a study of T cell responses to AZD1222 COVID-19 vaccine. TCRdb's table, derived via immunoSEQ multiplex PCR, lists solely in-frame clones and lacks some. The sample records about 140,000 clones, roughly 87% being singletons. The starting material was peripheral blood, obtained 28 days after the second AZD1222 dose. The origin of the receptors is an adult who received the AZD1222 COVID-19 vaccine.

This clone appeared a single time. V and J are TRBV3-1 (or the pseudogene TRBV3-2) and TRBJ2-3; D not certain. CDR3 length: 15 amino acids. Germline lookup yields CDR1 LGHDT and CDR2 YNNKEL (reference sequence). The germline V and J ends were trimmed by 3 bases and 6 bases, with 16 bases remaining between them. The CDR3 spells CASSQGTNYGDTQYF. As DNA, the CDR3 is TGTGCCAGCAGCCAGGGTACGAACTATGGCGATACGCAGTATTTT.

CDR3 residues: CASSARIRSQDQETQYF. In DNA form, the CDR3 reads TGCGCCAGCAGCGCCCGTATACGATCACAGGACCAAGAGACCCAGTACTTC. The chain combines TRBV5-1 with TRBJ2-5; D might be TRBD1 (5 bases). The germline CDR1 and CDR2 sequences are SGHRS and YFSETQ. V lost 4 bases, J lost 0 bases, and 19 bases lay in between. The CDR3 has 17 residues.

The chain is built from TRBV7-9 and TRBJ2-5; D possibly matches TRBD1 or TRBD2 (5 bases each). This CDR3 comprises 14 residues. V lost 5 bases to trimming and J lost 7 bases, with 17 bases between them. The germline gives CDR1 SEHNR, CDR2 FQNEAQ (reference sequence). CDR3 sequence: CASSPAGTVATQYF. The CDR3 DNA reads as TGTGCCAGCAGCCCAGCCGGGACCGTCGCGACCCAGTACTTC.

A single count supports this clone. V and J are TRBV30 and TRBJ1-2, with 9 bases aligning to TRBD1. CDR1 and CDR2 from the germline V gene are GTSNPN and SVGIG (reference sequence). Trimming took 0 bases from V and 8 from J; bases not matched to a gene: 7. This CDR3 comprises 14 residues. The CDR3 DNA follows: TGTGCCTGGAGTGTACATAGACAGGGGGGAGGCTACACCTTC. Protein product: CAWSVHRQGGGYTF. The complete variable domain, with remaining parts taken from reference TRBV30 and TRBJ1-2, reads SQTIHQWPATLVQPVGSPLSLECTVEGTSNPNLYWYRQAAGRGLQLLFYSVGIGQISSEVPQNLSASRPQDRQFILSSKKLLLSDSGFYLCAWSVHRQGGGYTFGSGTRLTVV.

The rearrangement links TRBV28 to TRBJ1-5; D might be TRBD1 (5 bases). V shed 5 bases and J shed 4 bases, with 15 bases lying between them. This CDR3 spans 15 amino acids. Germline V gives CDR1 MDHEN, CDR2 SYDVKM. Written as DNA, the CDR3 is TGTGCCAGCAGTACCCGGGGGGTATCGAATCAGCCCCAGCATTTT. This codes for CASSTRGVSNQPQHF. The whole variable domain, filled in from reference TRBV28 and TRBJ1-5, reads DVKVTQSSRYLVKRTGEKVFLECVQDMDHENMFWYRQDPGLGLRLIYFSYDVKMKEKGDIPEGYSVSREKKERFSLILESASTNQTSMYLCASSTRGVSNQPQHFGDGTRLSIL.

CDR3 residues: CASSQDGQESRGYTF. The CDR3 region has the DNA TGTGCCAGCAGCCAAGATGGGCAGGAAAGCCGTGGCTACACCTTC. The V gene is TRBV14, the J gene TRBJ1-2; no firm D call. In germline, CDR1 is SGHDN, CDR2 FVKESK. The CDR3 loop spans 15 amino acids. Trimming pared 0 bases from V and 7 bases from J, leaving 15 bases between.

The chain has TRBV9 and TRBJ2-3; no firm D call. This CDR3 spans 14 amino acids. Trimming removed 0 bases at V and 5 bases at J, with 10 bases between. Germline V gives CDR1 SGDLS, CDR2 YYNGEE. The CDR3 DNA reads as TGTGCCAGCAGCGTAGCGGTCAGTAGAGATACGCAGTATTTT. Residues: CASSVAVSRDTQYF.

The rearrangement links TRBV19 to TRBJ2-3, with TRBD2 as a possible D gene (5 bases). Germline V lookup: CDR1 LNHDA, CDR2 SQIVND (reference sequence). Trimming took 5 bases from V and 5 from J, leaving 14 bases between them. The CDR3 contains 14 residues. In DNA, the CDR3 is TGTGCCAGTAGTGCCGGACCGGAGGTAGATACGCAGTATTTT. Its protein is CASSAGPEVDTQYF. Based on the CDR3 plus reference TRBV19 and TRBJ2-3, the full variable domain is DGGITQSPKYLFRKEGQNVTLSCEQNLNHDAMYWYRQDPGQGLRLIYYSQIVNDFQKGDIAEGYSVSREKKESFPLTVTSAQKNPTAFYLCASSAGPEVDTQYFGPGTRLTVL.

The chain carries TRBV5-1 and TRBJ2-5; D is possibly TRBD1 or TRBD2 (5 bases each). CDR1 and CDR2 (germline): SGHRS, YFSETQ. The CDR3 loop spans 14 amino acids. Between the trimmed V and J ends, which lost 0 bases and 4 bases, there was a span of 10 bases. In DNA, the CDR3 is TGCGCCAGCAGCTTGGGTTTGGGGGTAGAGACCCAGTACTTC. Amino acid sequence: CASSLGLGVETQYF.

The V call is TRBV5-6, the J call TRBJ2-3, with 12 bases identical to TRBD2. In germline, CDR1 is SGHDT, CDR2 YYEEEE. This CDR3 is built from 16 residues. V gave up 3 bases and J gave up 4 bases; unmatched junction bases: 6. The CDR3 loop is CASSSPSGRVSDTQYF. Written as DNA, the CDR3 is TGTGCCAGCAGCTCACCTAGCGGGAGGGTCTCAGATACGCAGTATTTT.

V gene TRBV7-9 combines with J gene TRBJ2-4; D is possibly TRBD1 or TRBD2 (6 bases each). Trimming removed 1 base from V and 2 bases from J, with 15 bases in between. CDR1 and CDR2 (germline): SEHNR, FQNEAQ (reference sequence). This CDR3 has 17 residues. The CDR3 protein is CASSLEPWRGSKNIQYF. In DNA, the CDR3 is TGTGCCAGCAGCTTAGAGCCATGGAGGGGGTCCAAAAACATTCAGTACTTC.

The chain links TRBV2 to TRBJ1-6; TRBD1 aligns across 7 bases. Germline trimming cut 6 bases from V and 5 bases from J; bases unmatched to any gene: 7. From germline, CDR1 is SNHLY and CDR2 FYNNEI. CDR3 size: 15 residues. The CDR3 DNA sequence: TGTGCCAGCAGCGAGGACAGGTCCCATAATTCACCCCTCCACTTT. Translated: CASSEDRSHNSPLHF.

The V and J genes are TRBV10-1 and TRBJ2-2; D may be TRBD1 (6 bases). Germline CDR1 WNHNN, CDR2 SYGVQD (reference sequence). V lost 4 bases and J lost 5, with 17 bases in between. This CDR3 has 16 amino acids. CDR3 loop: CASSGDHREVTGELFF. The DNA for the CDR3 is TGCGCCAGCAGTGGGGATCACAGGGAAGTGACCGGGGAGCTGTTTTTT.

This clone was counted a few times. The gene calls are TRBV4-1 and TRBJ1-4, with 10 nucleotides matching TRBD1. In germline, CDR1 is MGHRA, CDR2 YSYEKL. The CDR3 spans 21 residues. V lost 1 base to trimming and J lost 0 bases; unmatched junction nucleotides: 14. The CDR3 loop reads CASSQVPPGQGISATNEKLFF. The CDR3 region has the DNA TGCGCCAGCAGCCAAGTTCCCCCGGGACAGGGGATCTCTGCAACTAATGAAAAACTGTTTTTT.